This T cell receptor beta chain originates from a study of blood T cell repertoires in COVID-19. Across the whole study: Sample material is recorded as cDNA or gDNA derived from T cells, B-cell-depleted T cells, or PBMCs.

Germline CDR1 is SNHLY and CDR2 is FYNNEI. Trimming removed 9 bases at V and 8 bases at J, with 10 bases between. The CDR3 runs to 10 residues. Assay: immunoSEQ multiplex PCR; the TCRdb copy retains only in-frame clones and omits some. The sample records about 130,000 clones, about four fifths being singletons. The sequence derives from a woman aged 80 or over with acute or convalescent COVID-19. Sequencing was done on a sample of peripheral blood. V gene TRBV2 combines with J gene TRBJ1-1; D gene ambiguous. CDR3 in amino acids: CARSLSEAFF. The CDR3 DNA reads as TGTGCCAGGAGCTTGTCGGAAGCTTTCTTT.